The rows below give T cell receptor beta chains drawn from one sample of a study of vaccination and CD4 T cells after COVID-19. TCRdb recomputed calls from the PCR reads with MiXCR, one row per CDR3 protein. The sample has 12,000 to 15,000 distinct CDR3 sequences; around 40% are singletons. These receptors have no identified antigens. The source material was CD4+ T cells from blood, cultured in vitro. Receptor source: a human donor who had recovered from COVID-19. Each CDR3 is given without its conserved first and last residue.

V: TRBV11-3; J: TRBJ2-7; CDR3: ASSLGQGTYEQY
V: TRBV12-3/TRBV12-4; J: TRBJ2-1; CDR3: ASSSNIGGRTSVGVYNEQF
V: TRBV20-1; J: TRBJ1-6; CDR3: SARDRQGSHNSPLH
V: TRBV18; J: TRBJ2-1; CDR3: ASSPRIGTALGNEQF
V: TRBV19; J: TRBJ1-4; CDR3: ASSISTGPNEKLF
V: TRBV19; J: TRBJ1-6; CDR3: ASSSGGSGNSPLH
V: TRBV6-2/TRBV6-3; J: TRBJ2-2; CDR3: ASSYDQRGYSTGELF
V: TRBV7-6; J: TRBJ1-1; CDR3: ASSPLSNTEAF
V: TRBV5-1; J: TRBJ1-1; CDR3: ASSLEMGSAEAF
V: TRBV2; J: TRBJ1-4; CDR3: ASSEEGLTNEKLF
V: TRBV2; J: TRBJ2-2; CDR3: ASSEVSGRGELF
V: TRBV6-5; J: TRBJ2-7; CDR3: ASSYSFGTGSGEQY
V: TRBV21-1; J: TRBJ1-3; CDR3: ASSKGPGDKLSGNTIY
V: TRBV15; J: TRBJ2-7; CDR3: ATSRKEGESTKQY
V: TRBV7-2; J: TRBJ1-4; CDR3: ASNTGRGNEKLF
V: TRBV4-3; J: TRBJ1-1; CDR3: ASSQDGRGTEAF
V: TRBV5-4; J: TRBJ2-2; CDR3: AGGPGTGELF
V: TRBV21-1; J: TRBJ1-2; CDR3: ASSKVGRGWGGYT
V: TRBV7-9; J: TRBJ1-2; CDR3: ASSRAGGGFNPNYGYT
V: TRBV25-1; J: TRBJ1-6; CDR3: ASSTGSTSYNSPLH
V: TRBV2; J: TRBJ2-1; CDR3: ASKGGTGVVNEQF
V: TRBV2; J: TRBJ2-7; CDR3: ASSGQGLESYEQY
V: TRBV5-4; J: TRBJ2-7; CDR3: ASTIQGGTYEQY
V: TRBV4-1; J: TRBJ2-3; CDR3: ASSQENRRPQY
V: TRBV7-9; J: TRBJ2-7; CDR3: ATKPGSYYEQY
V: TRBV6-1; J: TRBJ2-7; CDR3: ASRPGPAYEQY
V: TRBV6-1; J: TRBJ1-5; CDR3: ASSERSWNRVFGQPQH